Listed below are T cell receptor beta chains from one sample, sequenced in a study of T-cell reconstitution after alpha-beta-depleted transplantation in children. TCRdb analysed the PCR reads with MiXCR anew, one entry per CDR3 protein. This sample has about 610,000 distinct CDR3 sequences; 10% to 13% occur once, and the top ten carry about 4%. Material: PBMCs from the stem cell graft donor, obtained from the stem cell graft. All receptors come from a human donor who donated a stem cell graft to a child with acute myeloid leukemia. CDR3s include the opening cysteine and the closing phenylalanine or tryptophan.

V: TRBV6-4; J: TRBJ2-3; CDR3: CASSEQGSRTDTQYF
V: TRBV7-9; J: TRBJ2-3; CDR3: CASSFYGTRTDTQYF
V: TRBV3-1; J: TRBJ2-1; CDR3: CASIAEGGLRNEQFF
V: TRBV7-9; J: TRBJ2-7; CDR3: CASSLTSENPYEQYF
V: TRBV15; J: TRBJ2-1; CDR3: CATSRVRGDRAYNEQFF
V: TRBV3-1; J: TRBJ2-7; CDR3: CASSQGPGASYEQYF
V: TRBV25-1; J: TRBJ1-1; CDR3: CASSEAFAGLRTSLNTEAFF
V: TRBV3-1; J: TRBJ2-7; CDR3: CASSQGGTVYEQYF
V: TRBV6-5; J: TRBJ2-7; CDR3: CASSPGQGPYYEQYF
V: TRBV3-1; J: TRBJ2-7; CDR3: CASSQVRGASYEQYF
V: TRBV29-1; J: TRBJ2-7; CDR3: CSVVPALSYEQYF
V: TRBV29-1; J: TRBJ2-5; CDR3: CSVDAHRVTETQYF
V: TRBV6-2/TRBV6-3; J: TRBJ2-1; CDR3: CASNRAGGPYNEQFF
V: TRBV6-5; J: TRBJ2-7; CDR3: CASTFFRQPRTIYEQYF
V: TRBV6-2/TRBV6-3; J: TRBJ2-5; CDR3: CASSLTGGGATQYF
V: TRBV28; J: TRBJ1-1; CDR3: CASLEYGTGVKAFF